The source of this T cell receptor beta chain is a study of blood T cell repertoires in COVID-19. On the study more broadly: Italy, Spain and the United States were the sources of the convalescent and acute COVID-19 samples. T cells, B-cell-depleted T cells, or PBMCs provided the cDNA or gDNA that served as material.

As handled by the study authors: Amplifying reference gene primers gave estimates of nucleated cell counts. Data came from immunoSEQ multiplex PCR; TCRdb stores just in-frame clones and leaves some out. The V and J calls and clone size are taken from that table; D and trimming were inferred from the DNA. The table has some 25,000 clones, approximately 90% seen once. The ends were cut back, 1 base at V and 1 base at J, with 12 bases in the middle. Per the germline V gene, CDR1 is SGHTA and CDR2 is FQGTGA. This CDR3 is 16 amino acids long. Sequencing was carried out using peripheral blood. The chain links TRBV7-3 to TRBJ2-3, with D perhaps TRBD2 (6 bases). The TCR sequence derives from a man between 70 and 80 years old with acute or convalescent COVID-19. The CDR3, as DNA: TGTGCCAGCAGCTTAAGAGGCGGGATAGGCACAGATACGCAGTATTTT. Amino acid sequence: CASSLRGGIGTDTQYF.